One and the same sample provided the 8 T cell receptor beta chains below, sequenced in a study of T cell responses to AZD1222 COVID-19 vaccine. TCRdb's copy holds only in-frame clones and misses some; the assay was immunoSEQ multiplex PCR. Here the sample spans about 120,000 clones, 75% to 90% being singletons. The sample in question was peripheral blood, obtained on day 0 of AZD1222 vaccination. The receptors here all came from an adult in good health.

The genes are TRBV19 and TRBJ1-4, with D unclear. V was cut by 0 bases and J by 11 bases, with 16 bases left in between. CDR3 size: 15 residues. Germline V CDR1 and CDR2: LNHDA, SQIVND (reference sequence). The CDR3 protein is CASSIDRSPERKLFF. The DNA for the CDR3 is TGTGCCAGTAGTATAGATCGAAGTCCGGAAAGGAAACTGTTTTTT. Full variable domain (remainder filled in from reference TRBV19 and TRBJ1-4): DGGITQSPKYLFRKEGQNVTLSCEQNLNHDAMYWYRQDPGQGLRLIYYSQIVNDFQKGDIAEGYSVSREKKESFPLTVTSAQKNPTAFYLCASSIDRSPERKLFFGSGTQLSVL.

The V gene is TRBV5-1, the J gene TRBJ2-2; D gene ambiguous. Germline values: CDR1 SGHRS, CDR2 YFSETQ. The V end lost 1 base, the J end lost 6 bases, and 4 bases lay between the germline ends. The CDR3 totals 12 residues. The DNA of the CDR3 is TGCGCCAGCAGCTTGTTGGCCGGGGAGCTGTTTTTT. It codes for CASSLLAGELFF.

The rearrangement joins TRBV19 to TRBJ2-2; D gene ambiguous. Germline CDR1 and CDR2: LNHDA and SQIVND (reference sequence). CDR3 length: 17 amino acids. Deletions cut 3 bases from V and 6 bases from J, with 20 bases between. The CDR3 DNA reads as TGTGCCAGTAGTATTTTCGGCTTGGCAGCCCGCCCCGGGGAGCTGTTTTTT. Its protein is CASSIFGLAARPGELFF.

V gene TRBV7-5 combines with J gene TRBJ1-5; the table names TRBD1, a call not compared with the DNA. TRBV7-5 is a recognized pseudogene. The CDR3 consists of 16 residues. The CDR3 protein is CVRSLVGQGVPEPQHF. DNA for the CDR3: TGTGTCAGAAGCTTAGTGGGCCAGGGGGTGCCGGAGCCCCAGCATTTT.

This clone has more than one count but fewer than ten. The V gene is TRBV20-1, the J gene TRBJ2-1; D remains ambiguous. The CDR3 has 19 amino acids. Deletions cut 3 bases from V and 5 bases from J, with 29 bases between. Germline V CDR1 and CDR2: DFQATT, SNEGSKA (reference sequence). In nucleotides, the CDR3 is TGCAGTGCTAGTTCTTCAGGTAGTGCTCCCGGTGACCCGGACAATGAGCAGTTCTTC. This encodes CSASSSGSAPGDPDNEQFF.

CDR3 loop: CASSPRLAGDPGELFF. The CDR3 DNA reads as TGCGCCAGCAGCCCGAGACTAGCGGGAGACCCCGGGGAGCTGTTTTTT. The chain has TRBV5-1 and TRBJ2-2; 12 nucleotides align to TRBD2. The J segment lost 6 bases and the V segment lost 4 bases, leaving 7 bases of the junction unmatched. CDR1 and CDR2 (germline): SGHRS, YFSETQ. CDR3 length: 16 amino acids.

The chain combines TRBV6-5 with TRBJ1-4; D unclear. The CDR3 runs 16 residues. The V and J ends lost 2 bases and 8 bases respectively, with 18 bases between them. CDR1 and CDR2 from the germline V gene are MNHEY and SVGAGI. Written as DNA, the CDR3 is TGTGCCAGCAGTTACGCGTCGGCAGGAGGTCGGGAAAAACTGTTTTTT. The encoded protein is CASSYASAGGREKLFF.

CDR3 bases: TGTGCCAGCAGCTCTCAGGGGCACGAGCAGTACTTC. Encoded protein: CASSSQGHEQYF. The J gene is TRBJ2-7, the V gene TRBV28; tentative D call: TRBD1 (6 bases). CDR1 is MDHEN and CDR2 is SYDVKM in the germline V gene. Trimming removed 6 bases at V and 5 bases at J, with 11 bases between. The CDR3 sequence is 12 residues long.